This TCR beta chain was recovered during a study of T cell repertoires in cytomegalovirus infection. About the research overall: Indicated by public TCR beta signatures were CMV infection and matching HLA type.

The CDR3 totals 18 residues. Trimming shortened V by 0 bases and J by 2 bases, and 18 bases separated the two germline ends. Per the germline V gene, CDR1 is SGDLS and CDR2 is YYNGEE. Study outcomes and limitations: The ex vivo response was dominated by HLA-C-restricted CMV-specific TCR beta clonotypes.

One entry per CDR3 protein, called by TCRdb with MiXCR from the reads. The table has some 180,000 distinct CDR3 sequences, under 25% seen once. Of note for this clonotype: Its target is unknown.

The receptor was derived from a human donor in good health (CMV status not recorded). Some clones in this sample may be carry-over from other donors' samples. The chain carries TRBV9 and TRBJ2-1; possibly TRBD2 for D (6 bases). Input material: PBMCs. CDR3 nucleotides: TGTGCCAGCAGCGTAGTGGGGGGTGAAGGGACGGCCTACAATGAGCAGTTCTTC. Its protein is CASSVVGGEGTAYNEQFF.